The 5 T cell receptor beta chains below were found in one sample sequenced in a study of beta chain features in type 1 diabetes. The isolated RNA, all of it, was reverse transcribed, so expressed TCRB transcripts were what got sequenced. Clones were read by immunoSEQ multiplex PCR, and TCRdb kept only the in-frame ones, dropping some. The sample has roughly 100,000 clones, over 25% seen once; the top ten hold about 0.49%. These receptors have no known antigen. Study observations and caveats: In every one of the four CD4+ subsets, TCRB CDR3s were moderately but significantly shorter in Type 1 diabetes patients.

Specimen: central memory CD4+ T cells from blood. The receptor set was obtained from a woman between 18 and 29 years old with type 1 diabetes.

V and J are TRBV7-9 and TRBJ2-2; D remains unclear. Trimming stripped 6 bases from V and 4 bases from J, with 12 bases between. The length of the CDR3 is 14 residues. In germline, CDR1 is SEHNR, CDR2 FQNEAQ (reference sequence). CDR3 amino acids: CASSSAPSTGELFF. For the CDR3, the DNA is TGTGCCAGCAGTTCCGCCCCCAGCACCGGGGAGCTGTTTTTT.

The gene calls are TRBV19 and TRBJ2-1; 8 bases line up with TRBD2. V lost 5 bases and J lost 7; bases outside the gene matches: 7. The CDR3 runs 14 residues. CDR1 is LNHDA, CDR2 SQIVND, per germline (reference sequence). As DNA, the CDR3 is TGTGCCAGTAGTCCCCGGGCTAGCGGGAATGAGCAGTTCTTC. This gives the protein CASSPRASGNEQFF.

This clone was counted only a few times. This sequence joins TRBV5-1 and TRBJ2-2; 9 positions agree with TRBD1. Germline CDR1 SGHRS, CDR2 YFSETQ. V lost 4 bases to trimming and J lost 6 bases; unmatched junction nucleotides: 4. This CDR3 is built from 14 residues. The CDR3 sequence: CASSEQGAAGELFF. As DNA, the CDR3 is TGCGCCAGCAGCGAACAGGGGGCAGCCGGGGAGCTGTTTTTT.

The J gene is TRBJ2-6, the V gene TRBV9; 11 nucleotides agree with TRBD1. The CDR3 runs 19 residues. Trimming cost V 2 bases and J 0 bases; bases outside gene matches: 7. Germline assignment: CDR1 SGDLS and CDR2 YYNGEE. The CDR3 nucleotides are TGTGCCAGCAGCGTTGGGACAGGGGGTGCCAGCTCTGGGGCCAACGTCCTGACTTTC. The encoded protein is CASSVGTGGASSGANVLTF.

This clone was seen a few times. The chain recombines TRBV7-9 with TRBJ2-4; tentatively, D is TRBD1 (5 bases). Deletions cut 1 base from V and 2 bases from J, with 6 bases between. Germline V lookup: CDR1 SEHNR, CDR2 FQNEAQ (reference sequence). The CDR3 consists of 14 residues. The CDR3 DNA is TGTGCCAGCAGCTTAGGACAGCCCAAAAACATTCAGTACTTC. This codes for CASSLGQPKNIQYF. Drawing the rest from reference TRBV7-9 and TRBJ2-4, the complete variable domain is DTGVSQNPRHKITKRGQNVTFRCDPISEHNRLYWYRQTLGQGPEFLTYFQNEAQLEKSRLLSDRFSAERPKGSFSTLEIQRTEQGDSAMYLCASSLGQPKNIQYFGAGTRLSVL.